The source of this TCR beta chain is a study of T cell changes during pregnancy in multiple sclerosis. Generated by immunoSEQ multiplex PCR, the TCRdb table keeps only in-frame clones and is missing some. The data show 20,000 to 25,000 clones, around 86% seen once. The CDR3 covers 15 residues. Germline values: CDR1 SGHDT, CDR2 YYEEEE. Trimming cost V 5 bases and J 4 bases; bases outside gene matches: 10. The receptor's source is a female donor in good health, enrolled as a control in a pregnancy study. The sample in question was CD8+ T cells from peripheral blood mononuclear cells, obtained in the first trimester of pregnancy. The chain carries TRBV5-6 and TRBJ1-1; TRBD1 matches at 8 bases. CDR3 sequence reads: CASSPVTGGSTEAFF. CDR3 coding DNA: TGTGCCAGCAGTCCCGTTACAGGGGGAAGCACTGAAGCTTTCTTT.